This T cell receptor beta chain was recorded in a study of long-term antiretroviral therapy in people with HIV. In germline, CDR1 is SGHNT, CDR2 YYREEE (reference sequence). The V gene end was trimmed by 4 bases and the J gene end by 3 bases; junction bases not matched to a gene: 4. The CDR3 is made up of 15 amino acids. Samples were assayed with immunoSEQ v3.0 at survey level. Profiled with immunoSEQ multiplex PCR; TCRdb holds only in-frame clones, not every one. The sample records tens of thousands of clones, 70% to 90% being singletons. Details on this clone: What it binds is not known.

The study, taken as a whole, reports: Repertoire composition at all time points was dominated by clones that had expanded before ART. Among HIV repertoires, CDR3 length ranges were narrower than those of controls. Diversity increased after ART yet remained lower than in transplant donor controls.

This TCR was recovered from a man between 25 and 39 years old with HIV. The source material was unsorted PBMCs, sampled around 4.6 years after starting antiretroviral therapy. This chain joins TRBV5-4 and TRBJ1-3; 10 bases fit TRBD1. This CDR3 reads CASSPTGGFGNTIYF. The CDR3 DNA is TGTGCCAGCAGCCCGACAGGGGGCTTTGGAAACACCATATATTTT.